This entry lists 20 T cell receptor beta chains sequenced from one sample in a study of cytomegalovirus exposure and HLA in healthy donors. The PCR had 60 Vbeta and 13 Jbeta primers. Sequenced by immunoSEQ multiplex PCR; TCRdb stores in-frame clones only, minus some. The table includes 200,000 or so clones, 75% to 85% detected once. Input material: PBMCs. These receptors were obtained from a woman under 30 in good health and CMV-seropositive.

This clone was counted between two and nine times. The chain carries TRBV7-9 and TRBJ2-7; 7 bases map to TRBD2. CDR3 size: 13 residues. The V and J ends lost 5 bases and 3 bases, in that order; junction bases with no gene match: 4. Germline assignment: CDR1 SEHNR and CDR2 FQNEAQ (reference sequence). The CDR3 DNA reads TGTGCCAGCAGCCCGCCGGGGGGCTACGAGCAGTACGTC. It is translated as CASSPPGGYEQYV.

This sequence joins TRBV6-4 and TRBJ2-1; 9 bases line up with TRBD2. The junction had 3 bases not matched to a gene; V was cut back by 0 bases and J by 3 bases. In germline, CDR1 is MRHNA, CDR2 SNTAGT. The CDR3 is made up of 16 amino acids. CDR3 bases: TGTGCCAGCAGTGACTCTGCGGGGGGGCTCTACAATGAGCAGTTCTTC. Translating gives CASSDSAGGLYNEQFF.

This clone was seen only a few times. The J gene is TRBJ2-1, the V gene TRBV9; a possible D gene is TRBD1 (5 bases). V shed 3 bases and J shed 6 bases, with 13 bases lying between them. The CDR3 loop spans 14 amino acids. Germline loops: CDR1 SGDLS, CDR2 YYNGEE. The CDR3 bases are TGTGCCAGCAGCGAGGGGATTTCAGTCAATGAGCAGTTCTTC. Translated, it gives CASSEGISVNEQFF.

This chain uses TRBV9 with TRBJ1-1; no clear D gene. Germline lookup yields CDR1 SGDLS and CDR2 YYNGEE. The V end lost 4 bases, the J end lost 4 bases, and 17 bases lay between the germline ends. This CDR3 has 15 amino acids. The chain's CDR3 is CASSSPNRPGTEAFF. The CDR3, as DNA: TGTGCCAGCAGCTCCCCAAACCGCCCAGGCACTGAAGCTTTCTTT.

This chain connects TRBV7-2 to TRBJ2-5; 10 nucleotides align to TRBD2. The CDR3 spans 15 residues. Germline CDR1 SGHTA, CDR2 FQGNSA. V lost 4 bases, J lost 7 bases, and 9 bases stayed unmatched. The CDR3 sequence is CASSSWTSGGGTQYF. For the CDR3, the DNA is TGTGCCAGCAGCTCCTGGACTAGCGGAGGGGGGACCCAGTACTTC.

The V call is TRBV12-5, the J call TRBJ1-4, with D possibly being TRBD1 (6 bases). The V and J ends lost 1 base and 4 bases respectively, with 7 bases between them. Germline CDR1 reads LGHNT; CDR2 reads FRNRAP. There are 14 residues in the CDR3. This chain's CDR3 is CASGLGTVNEKLFF. The CDR3 DNA is TGTGCTAGTGGTTTGGGGACAGTTAATGAAAAACTGTTTTTT.

This chain links TRBV6-1 with TRBJ2-7; D is perhaps TRBD1 or TRBD2 (6 bases each). Germline CDR1 is MNHNS and CDR2 is SASEGT. This CDR3 has 13 residues. Trimming stripped 6 bases from V and 7 bases from J, with 16 bases between. This CDR3 is CASSRRGAGEQYV. The CDR3 region has the DNA TGTGCCAGCAGCCGGAGGGGGGCGGGGGAGCAGTACGTC.

The chain has TRBV5-6 and TRBJ1-3; TRBD1 aligns across 7 bases. Losses at the gene ends were 4 bases for V and 4 bases for J; bases not matched to a gene: 8. Germline CDR1 reads SGHDT; CDR2 reads YYEEEE. The CDR3 totals 15 residues. CDR3 sequence (DNA): TGTGCCAGCAGCGCACCGACAGGGCTCGGAAACACCATATATTTT. Translated, it gives CASSAPTGLGNTIYF.

V gene TRBV6-5 combines with J gene TRBJ1-1, with D perhaps matching TRBD1 (6 bases). Germline V gene data show CDR1 as MNHEY and CDR2 as SVGAGI. Trimming took 2 bases from V and 3 from J, leaving 10 bases between them. This CDR3 has 14 residues. CDR3 DNA: TGTGCCAGCAGTTACCACAGGGTGGACACTGAAGCTTTCTTT. Amino acids: CASSYHRVDTEAFF.

V gene TRBV9 combines with J gene TRBJ2-5; D ambiguous. V was shortened by 4 bases and J by 2 bases, with 15 bases between the two germline ends. CDR1 is SGDLS, CDR2 YYNGEE, per germline. CDR3 length equals 15 residues. CDR3 coding DNA: TGTGCCAGCAGCCTGATCGGAGAACTTCAAGAGACCCAGTACTTC. It translates to CASSLIGELQETQYF.

The CDR3 region is CASSQGGTEANYGYTF. CDR3 bases: TGTGCCAGCAGCCAAGGAGGGACAGAGGCTAACTATGGCTACACCTTC. J is TRBJ1-2 and V is TRBV4-2, with 7 bases matching TRBD1. Germline assignment: CDR1 LGHNA and CDR2 YNFKEQ. J lost 0 bases, V lost 1 base, and 5 bases had no gene match. This CDR3 has 16 residues.

V gene TRBV30 combines with J gene TRBJ1-6; D unclear. Germline loops: CDR1 GTSNPN, CDR2 SVGIG (reference sequence). CDR3 length: 12 residues. The germline V and J ends were trimmed by 3 bases and 5 bases, with 5 bases remaining between them. CDR3 bases: TGTGCCTGGAGACAGCATAATTCACCCCTCCACTTT. Its protein is CAWRQHNSPLHF. The complete variable domain, with remaining parts taken from reference TRBV30 and TRBJ1-6, reads SQTIHQWPATLVQPVGSPLSLECTVEGTSNPNLYWYRQAAGRGLQLLFYSVGIGQISSEVPQNLSASRPQDRQFILSSKKLLLSDSGFYLCAWRQHNSPLHFGNGTRLTVT.

This clone was seen a few times. V and J are TRBV4-3 and TRBJ2-1; 7 nucleotides align to TRBD1. Per germline, CDR1 LGHNA and CDR2 YSLEER. The CDR3 totals 16 residues. V shed 3 bases, J shed 1 base, and the junction held 6 bases outside the gene matches. The CDR3 DNA sequence: TGCGCCAGCAGCCAGGGGACAGCCTATTCCTACAATGAGCAGTTCTTC. Its protein product is CASSQGTAYSYNEQFF.

The chain has TRBV9 and TRBJ1-2, with a weak D call TRBD1 (6 bases). The CDR3 consists of 13 residues. Germline CDR1 is SGDLS and CDR2 is YYNGEE. V was trimmed by 0 bases and J by 6 bases, leaving 9 bases between them. The CDR3 sequence: CASSVGAGDGYTF. The CDR3 region has the DNA TGTGCCAGCAGCGTAGGGGCAGGGGATGGCTACACCTTC.

CDR3 amino acids: CASSLDNGGPGDTQYF. The CDR3 nucleotides read TGCGCCAGCAGCTTAGATAACGGGGGGCCGGGAGATACGCAGTATTTT. This chain uses TRBV5-1 with TRBJ2-3; D perhaps matches TRBD2 (7 bases). CDR1 is SGHRS and CDR2 is YFSETQ in the germline V gene. This CDR3 has 16 residues. Deletions cut 2 bases from V and 5 bases from J, with 18 bases between.

V gene TRBV7-9 combines with J gene TRBJ2-3; weak D call: TRBD2 (6 bases). With 5 bases removed from V and 5 bases from J, the gap between germline ends came to 20 bases. From germline, CDR1 is SEHNR and CDR2 FQNEAQ (reference sequence). The CDR3 consists of 16 residues. The CDR3 DNA follows: TGTGCCAGCAGCCCGAAACCGGGACTGGGCCAAGATACGCAGTATTTT. It encodes CASSPKPGLGQDTQYF.

This chain joins TRBV5-1 and TRBJ1-5; 10 bases are shared with TRBD1. This CDR3 region has 17 residues. Germline lookup yields CDR1 SGHRS and CDR2 YFSETQ. Trimming at V came to 5 bases and at J to 0 bases, leaving 8 bases not matched to a gene. CDR3 nucleotide sequence: TGCGCCAGCAGTTACTACCGGGACAGGGGTAGCAATCAGCCCCAGCATTTT. Protein product: CASSYYRDRGSNQPQHF.

On this clone: This sample also contains other DNA sequences that code for the same CDR3. The J gene is TRBJ1-1, the V gene TRBV4-1, with D perhaps TRBD1 (5 bases). The CDR3 consists of 13 residues. V shed 1 base and J shed 4 bases, with 7 bases lying between them. The V gene's germline CDR1 is MGHRA and CDR2 YSYEKL. The DNA of the CDR3 is TGCGCCAGCAGCCAAGGAAGGGGCACTGAAGCTTTCTTT. Translated, it gives CASSQGRGTEAFF.

The genes are TRBV11-2 and TRBJ2-1, with D unclear. Trimming pared 0 bases from V and 5 bases from J, leaving 8 bases between. The germline V gene encodes CDR1 SGHAT and CDR2 FQNNGV. The CDR3 runs 14 residues. This CDR3 reads CASSLERSNNEQFF. In DNA form, the CDR3 reads TGTGCCAGCAGCTTAGAGCGGTCCAACAATGAGCAGTTCTTC.

This clone turned up a few times. The V gene is TRBV4-2, the J gene TRBJ1-3; a weak D match, TRBD1 (5 bases). Trimming took off 3 bases at V and 4 bases at J, with 10 bases between the two ends. There are 14 residues in the CDR3. Germline CDR1 LGHNA, CDR2 YNFKEQ. The CDR3, as DNA: TGTGCCAGCAGCCAGCAATGGGGCGGAAACACCATATATTTT. This encodes CASSQQWGGNTIYF.